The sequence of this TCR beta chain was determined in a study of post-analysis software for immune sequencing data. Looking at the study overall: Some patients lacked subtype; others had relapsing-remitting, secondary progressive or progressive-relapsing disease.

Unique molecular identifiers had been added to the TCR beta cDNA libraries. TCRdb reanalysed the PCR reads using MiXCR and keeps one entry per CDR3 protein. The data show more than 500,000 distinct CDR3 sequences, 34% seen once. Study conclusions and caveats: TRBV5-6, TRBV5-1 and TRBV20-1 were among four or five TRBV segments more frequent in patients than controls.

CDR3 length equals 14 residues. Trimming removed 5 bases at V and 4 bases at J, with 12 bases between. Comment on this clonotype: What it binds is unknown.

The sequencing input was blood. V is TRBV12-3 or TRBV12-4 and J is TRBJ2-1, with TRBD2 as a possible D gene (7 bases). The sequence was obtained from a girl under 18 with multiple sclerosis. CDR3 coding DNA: TGTGCCAGCAGTGAGGGGGGGGTGTACAATGAGCAGTTCTTC. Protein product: CASSEGGVYNEQFF.